This passage covers 9 T cell receptor beta chains from one sample sequenced in a study of blood T cell repertoires in COVID-19. The table came from immunoSEQ multiplex PCR; TCRdb's copy has only in-frame clones and leaves some out. The data show approximately 210,000 clones, with 65% to 85% seen just once and around 8.7% held by the top ten. The sequenced material came from peripheral blood. Receptor source: a woman between 50 and 59 years old with acute or convalescent COVID-19.

The chain couples TRBV5-1 to TRBJ2-2; 8 bases agree with TRBD2. This CDR3 comprises 16 residues. V lost 1 base to trimming and J lost 2 bases; unmatched junction nucleotides: 4. Germline CDR1 reads SGHRS; CDR2 reads YFSETQ. CDR3 protein: CASSLTLAENTGELFF. As DNA, the CDR3 is TGCGCCAGCAGCTTGACACTAGCGGAAAACACCGGGGAGCTGTTTTTT.

The rearrangement links TRBV28 to TRBJ2-7; 8 positions match TRBD2. Per the germline V gene, CDR1 is MDHEN and CDR2 is SYDVKM. The trim removed 2 bases at V and 7 bases at J, leaving 10 bases unmatched. CDR3 length: 15 residues. DNA for the CDR3: TGTGCCAGCAGTTTACCACTAGCGGACTTGGGGGAGCAGTACTTC. Encoded protein: CASSLPLADLGEQYF.

CDR3 sequence (DNA): TGTGCCAGTAGTATAGAAGTACTAGCGCTCAGCTCCTACAATGAGCAGTTCTTC. This gives the protein CASSIEVLALSSYNEQFF. J is TRBJ2-1 and V is TRBV19; 7 nucleotides match TRBD2. CDR1 and CDR2 (germline): LNHDA, SQIVND (reference sequence). This CDR3 is 18 amino acids long. V was clipped by 0 bases and J by 0 bases; unmatched bases: 8.

J is TRBJ1-5 and V is TRBV15; no clear D. CDR1 is LNHNV, CDR2 YYDKDF, per germline (reference sequence). Trimming shortened V by 0 bases and J by 9 bases, and 12 bases separated the two germline ends. This CDR3 is built from 14 residues. The CDR3 sequence is CATSRERGIGPQHF. The DNA of the CDR3 is TGTGCCACCAGCAGAGAGAGAGGCATCGGGCCCCAGCATTTT.

The J gene is TRBJ2-5, the V gene TRBV5-6; 12 nucleotides align to TRBD2. The CDR3 sequence is 14 residues long. V dropped 3 bases and J dropped 7; count of bases not matched to a gene: 4. The germline V gene encodes CDR1 SGHDT and CDR2 YYEEEE. The CDR3 reads CASSWTSGVSTQYF. CDR3 coding DNA: TGTGCCAGCAGCTGGACTAGCGGGGTGTCGACCCAGTACTTC. The variable domain in full, with the rest retrieved from reference TRBV5-6 and TRBJ2-5, is DAGVTQSPTHLIKTRGQQVTLRCSPKSGHDTVSWYQQALGQGPQFIFQYYEEEERQRGNFPDRFSGHQFPNYSSELNVNALLLGDSALYLCASSWTSGVSTQYFGPGTRLLVL.

V usage is TRBV30 and J usage is TRBJ1-5; D not certain. CDR1 GTSNPN and CDR2 SVGIG come from the germline V gene (reference sequence). This CDR3 is 14 amino acids long. V was trimmed by 3 bases and J by 6 bases, leaving 15 bases between them. CDR3 in amino acids: CAWSPGGRGQPQHF. In DNA, the CDR3 is TGTGCCTGGAGCCCCGGAGGGCGCGGTCAGCCCCAGCATTTT.

This chain connects TRBV12-2 to TRBJ1-6. TRBV12-2 is a pseudogene segment. The CDR3 is 19 amino acids. CDR3 DNA: TGTGCAAGTCGCTTAGTAAGACTACCGGGGAGCTCCTATAATTCACCCCTCCACTTT. This codes for CASRLVRLPGSSYNSPLHF.

This chain connects TRBV19 to TRBJ2-1; 16 positions agree with TRBD2. The V segment lost 4 bases and the J segment 8 bases; nucleotides outside the gene matches: 8. CDR3 length: 17 amino acids. CDR1 and CDR2 (germline): LNHDA, SQIVND (reference sequence). The CDR3 spells CASSRGTSGRVRDEQFF. The DNA for the CDR3 is TGTGCCAGTAGTAGAGGGACTAGCGGGAGGGTTAGGGATGAGCAGTTCTTC.

V gene TRBV5-4 combines with J gene TRBJ2-7; 9 positions agree with TRBD1. Trimming cost V 4 bases and J 6 bases; bases outside gene matches: 5. CDR1 and CDR2 from the germline V gene are SGHNT and YYREEE (reference sequence). The CDR3 covers 13 residues. The CDR3 bases are TGTGCCAGCAGCCACCAACAGGGGGCCGAGCAGTACTTC. The encoded protein is CASSHQQGAEQYF.